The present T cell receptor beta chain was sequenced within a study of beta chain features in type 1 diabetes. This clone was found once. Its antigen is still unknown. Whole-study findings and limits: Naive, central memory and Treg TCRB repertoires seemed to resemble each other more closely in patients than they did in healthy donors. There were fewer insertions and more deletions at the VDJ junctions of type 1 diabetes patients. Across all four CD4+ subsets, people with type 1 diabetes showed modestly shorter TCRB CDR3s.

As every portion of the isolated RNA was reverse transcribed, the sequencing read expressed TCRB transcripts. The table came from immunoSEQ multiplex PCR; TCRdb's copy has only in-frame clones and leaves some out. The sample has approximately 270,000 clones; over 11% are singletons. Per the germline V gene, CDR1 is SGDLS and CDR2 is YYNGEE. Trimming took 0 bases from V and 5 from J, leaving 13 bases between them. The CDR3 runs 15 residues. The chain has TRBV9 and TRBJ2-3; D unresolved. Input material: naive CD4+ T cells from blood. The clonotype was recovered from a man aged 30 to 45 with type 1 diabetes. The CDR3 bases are TGTGCCAGCAGCGTAGATCATGAGACTGGAGATACGCAGTATTTT. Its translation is CASSVDHETGDTQYF.